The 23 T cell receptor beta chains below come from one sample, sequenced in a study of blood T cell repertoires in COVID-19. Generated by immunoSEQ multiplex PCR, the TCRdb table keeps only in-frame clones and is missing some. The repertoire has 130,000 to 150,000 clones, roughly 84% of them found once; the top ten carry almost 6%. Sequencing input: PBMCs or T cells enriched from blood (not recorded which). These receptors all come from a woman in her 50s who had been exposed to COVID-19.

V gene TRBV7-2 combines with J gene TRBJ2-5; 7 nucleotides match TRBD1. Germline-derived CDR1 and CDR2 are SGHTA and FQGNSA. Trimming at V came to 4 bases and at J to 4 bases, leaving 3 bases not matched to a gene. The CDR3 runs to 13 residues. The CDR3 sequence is CASSWDSGETQYF. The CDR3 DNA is TGTGCCAGCAGCTGGGACAGTGGAGAGACCCAGTACTTC.

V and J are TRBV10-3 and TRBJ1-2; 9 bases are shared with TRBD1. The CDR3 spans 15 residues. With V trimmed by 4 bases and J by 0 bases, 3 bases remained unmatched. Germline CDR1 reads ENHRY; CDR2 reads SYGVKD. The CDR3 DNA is TGTGCCATCAGTGGGACAGGGGCAGCTAACTATGGCTACACCTTC. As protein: CAISGTGAANYGYTF.

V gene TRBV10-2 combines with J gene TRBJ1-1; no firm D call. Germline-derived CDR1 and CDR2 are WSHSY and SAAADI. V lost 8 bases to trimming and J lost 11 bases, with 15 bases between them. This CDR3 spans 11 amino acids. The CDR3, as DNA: TGCGCCAGCGAGGCGTCTGTTCTGGCTTTCTTT. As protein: CASEASVLAFF.

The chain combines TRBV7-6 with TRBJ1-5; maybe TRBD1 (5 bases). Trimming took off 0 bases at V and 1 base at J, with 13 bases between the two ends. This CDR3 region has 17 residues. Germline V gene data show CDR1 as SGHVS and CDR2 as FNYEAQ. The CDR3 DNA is TGTGCCAGCAGCTTAGCGGTTGGGGCAGAGAGCAATCAGCCCCAGCATTTT. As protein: CASSLAVGAESNQPQHF.

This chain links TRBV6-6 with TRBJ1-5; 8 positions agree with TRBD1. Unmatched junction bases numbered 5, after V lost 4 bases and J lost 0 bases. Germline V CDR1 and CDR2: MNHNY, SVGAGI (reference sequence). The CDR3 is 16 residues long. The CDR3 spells CASSFGTGNSNQPQHF. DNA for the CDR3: TGTGCCAGCAGTTTCGGGACAGGCAATAGCAATCAGCCCCAGCATTTT.

The CDR3 region is CASSPGQFSYEQYF. CDR3 coding DNA: TGTGCCAGCAGCCCTGGGCAGTTCTCCTACGAGCAGTACTTC. The V and J genes are TRBV5-4 and TRBJ2-7; D not certain. Trimming pared 4 bases from V and 0 bases from J, leaving 11 bases between. The CDR3 covers 14 residues. Germline-derived CDR1 and CDR2 are SGHNT and YYREEE (reference sequence).

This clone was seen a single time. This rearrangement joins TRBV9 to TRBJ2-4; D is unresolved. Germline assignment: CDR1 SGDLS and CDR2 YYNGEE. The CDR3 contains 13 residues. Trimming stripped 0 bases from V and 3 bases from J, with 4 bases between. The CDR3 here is CASSVDSKNIQYF. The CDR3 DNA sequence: TGTGCCAGCAGCGTAGACAGCAAAAACATTCAGTACTTC.

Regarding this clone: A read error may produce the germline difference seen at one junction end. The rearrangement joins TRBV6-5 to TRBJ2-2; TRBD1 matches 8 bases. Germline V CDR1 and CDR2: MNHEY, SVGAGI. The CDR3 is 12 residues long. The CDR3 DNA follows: TGTGCCGGCAGGGGGCCGACCGGGGAGCTGTTTTTT. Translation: CAGRGPTGELFF.

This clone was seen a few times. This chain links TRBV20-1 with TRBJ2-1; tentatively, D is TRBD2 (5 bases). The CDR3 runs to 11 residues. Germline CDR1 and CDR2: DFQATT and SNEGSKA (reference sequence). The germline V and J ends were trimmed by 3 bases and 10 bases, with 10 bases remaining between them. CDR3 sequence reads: CSARGSGEQFF. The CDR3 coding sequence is TGCAGTGCTAGGGGGTCGGGGGAGCAGTTCTTC.

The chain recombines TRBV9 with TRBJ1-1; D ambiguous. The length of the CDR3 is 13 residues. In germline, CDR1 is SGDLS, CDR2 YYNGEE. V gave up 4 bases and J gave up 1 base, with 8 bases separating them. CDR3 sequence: CASSPRWNTEAFF. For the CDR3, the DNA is TGTGCCAGCAGCCCACGGTGGAACACTGAAGCTTTCTTT.

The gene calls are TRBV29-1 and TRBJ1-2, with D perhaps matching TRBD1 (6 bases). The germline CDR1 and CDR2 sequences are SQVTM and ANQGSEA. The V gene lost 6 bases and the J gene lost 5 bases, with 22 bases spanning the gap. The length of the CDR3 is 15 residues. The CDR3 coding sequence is TGCAGCGTAGACTTGCTAATACAGGGAAAATATGGCTACACCTTC. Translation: CSVDLLIQGKYGYTF.

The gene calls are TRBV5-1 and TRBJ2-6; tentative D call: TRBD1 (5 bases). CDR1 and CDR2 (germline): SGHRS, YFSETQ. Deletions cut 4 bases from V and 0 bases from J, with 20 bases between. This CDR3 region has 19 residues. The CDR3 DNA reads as TGCGCCAGCAGCCCTTGGGAAATAACAGGAAACTCTGGGGCCAACGTCCTGACTTTC. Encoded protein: CASSPWEITGNSGANVLTF.

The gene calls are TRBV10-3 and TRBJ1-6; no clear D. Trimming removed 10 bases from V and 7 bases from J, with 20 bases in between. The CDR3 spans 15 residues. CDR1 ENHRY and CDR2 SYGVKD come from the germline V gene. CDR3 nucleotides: TGTGCCACCAATGCCGTCGGCCAGGTGAATTCACCCCTCCACTTT. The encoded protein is CATNAVGQVNSPLHF.

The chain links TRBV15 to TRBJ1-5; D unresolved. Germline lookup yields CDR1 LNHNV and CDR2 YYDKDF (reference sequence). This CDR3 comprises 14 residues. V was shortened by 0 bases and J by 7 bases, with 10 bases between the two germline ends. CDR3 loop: CATSRDRGRQPQHF. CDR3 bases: TGTGCCACCAGCAGAGATCGAGGCCGGCAGCCCCAGCATTTT. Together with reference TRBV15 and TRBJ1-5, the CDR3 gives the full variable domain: DAMVIQNPRYQVTQFGKPVTLSCSQTLNHNVMYWYQQKSSQAPKLLFHYYDKDFNNEADTPDNFQSRRPNTSFCFLDIRSPGLGDTAMYLCATSRDRGRQPQHFGDGTRLSIL.

DNA of the CDR3: TGTGCCAGCAGCTTGAGCGGGGGCGCGGGCCGAGACTATGGCTACACCTTC. Translating gives CASSLSGGAGRDYGYTF. The rearrangement uses TRBV5-4 and TRBJ1-2, with D maybe TRBD1 (6 bases). In germline, CDR1 is SGHNT, CDR2 YYREEE (reference sequence). The CDR3 sequence is 17 residues long. The V end lost 1 base, the J end lost 3 bases, and 19 bases lay between the germline ends.

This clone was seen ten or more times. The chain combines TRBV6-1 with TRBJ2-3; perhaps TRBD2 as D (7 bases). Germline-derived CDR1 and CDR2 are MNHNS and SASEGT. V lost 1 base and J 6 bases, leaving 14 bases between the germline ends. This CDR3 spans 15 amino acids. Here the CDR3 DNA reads TGTGCCAGCAGTGAAGTTGGGGGGGGGCCGGATACGCAGTATTTT. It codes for CASSEVGGGPDTQYF.

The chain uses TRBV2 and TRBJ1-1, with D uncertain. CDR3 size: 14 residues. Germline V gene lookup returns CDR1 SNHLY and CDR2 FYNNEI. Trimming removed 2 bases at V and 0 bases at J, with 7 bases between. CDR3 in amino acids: CASSERVVNTEAFF. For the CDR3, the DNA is TGTGCCAGCAGTGAACGGGTAGTGAACACTGAAGCTTTCTTT.

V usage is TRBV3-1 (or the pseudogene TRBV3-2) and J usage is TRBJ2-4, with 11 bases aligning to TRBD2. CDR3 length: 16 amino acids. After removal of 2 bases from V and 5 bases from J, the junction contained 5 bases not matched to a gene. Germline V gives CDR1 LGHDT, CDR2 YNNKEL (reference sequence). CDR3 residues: CASSQLPSGGQNIQYF. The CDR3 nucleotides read TGTGCCAGCAGCCAATTACCTAGCGGGGGGCAAAACATTCAGTACTTC.

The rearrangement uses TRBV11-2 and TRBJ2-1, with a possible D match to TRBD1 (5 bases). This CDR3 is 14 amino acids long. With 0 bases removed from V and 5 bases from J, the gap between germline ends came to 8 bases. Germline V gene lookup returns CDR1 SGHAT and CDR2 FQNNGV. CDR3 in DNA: TGTGCCAGCAGCTTAGACCCCAGGGACAATGAGCAGTTCTTC. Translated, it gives CASSLDPRDNEQFF.

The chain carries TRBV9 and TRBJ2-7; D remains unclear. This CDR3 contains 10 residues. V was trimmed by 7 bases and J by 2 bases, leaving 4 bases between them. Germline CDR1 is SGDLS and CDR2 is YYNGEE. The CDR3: CASLPYEQYF. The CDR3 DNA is TGTGCCAGCCTACCCTACGAGCAGTACTTC.

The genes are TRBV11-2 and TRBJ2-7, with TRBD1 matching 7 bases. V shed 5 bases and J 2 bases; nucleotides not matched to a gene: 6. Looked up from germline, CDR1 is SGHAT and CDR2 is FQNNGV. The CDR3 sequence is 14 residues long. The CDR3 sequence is CASSPTGLAYEQYF. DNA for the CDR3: TGTGCCAGCAGCCCGACAGGGCTAGCCTACGAGCAGTACTTC.

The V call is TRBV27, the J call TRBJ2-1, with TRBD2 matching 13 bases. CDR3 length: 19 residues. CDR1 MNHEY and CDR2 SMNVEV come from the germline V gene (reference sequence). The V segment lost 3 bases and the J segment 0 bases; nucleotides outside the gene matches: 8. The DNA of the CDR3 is TGTGCCAGCAGTTTGATGGGACTAGCGGGGCTTAGCTCCTACAATGAGCAGTTCTTC. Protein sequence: CASSLMGLAGLSSYNEQFF.

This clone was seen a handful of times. This CDR3 reads CASSLVRGGELFF. The CDR3 bases are TGTGCCAGCAGCTTAGTGCGGGGGGGGGAGCTGTTTTTT. The rearrangement joins TRBV11-2 to TRBJ2-2, with 7 bases identical to TRBD2. From germline, CDR1 is SGHAT and CDR2 FQNNGV. The CDR3 is made up of 13 amino acids. V gave up 1 base and J gave up 8 bases; unmatched junction bases: 1.